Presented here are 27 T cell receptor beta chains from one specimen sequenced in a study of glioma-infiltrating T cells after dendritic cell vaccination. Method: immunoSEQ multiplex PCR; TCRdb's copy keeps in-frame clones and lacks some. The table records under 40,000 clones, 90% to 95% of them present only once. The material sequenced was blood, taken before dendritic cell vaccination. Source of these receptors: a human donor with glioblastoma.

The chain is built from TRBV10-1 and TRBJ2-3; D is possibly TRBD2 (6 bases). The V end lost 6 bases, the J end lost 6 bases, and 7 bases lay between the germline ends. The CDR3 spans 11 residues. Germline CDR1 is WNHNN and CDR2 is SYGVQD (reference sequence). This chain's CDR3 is CASRAGDTQYF. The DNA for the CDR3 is TGCGCCAGCAGGGCGGGGGATACGCAGTATTTT.

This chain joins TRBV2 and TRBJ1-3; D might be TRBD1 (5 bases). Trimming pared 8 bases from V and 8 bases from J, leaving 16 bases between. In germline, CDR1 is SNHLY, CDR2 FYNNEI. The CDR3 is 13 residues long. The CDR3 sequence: CASRPNPGDTIYF. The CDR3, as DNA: TGTGCCAGCCGTCCTAATCCGGGGGACACCATATATTTT.

In DNA, the CDR3 is TGTGCCAGCAGCTTAGGAAAGGGGACAGTACCGAACACTGAAGCTTTCTTT. The encoded protein is CASSLGKGTVPNTEAFF. The chain joins TRBV7-6 to TRBJ1-1; the match to TRBD1 covers 7 bases. The CDR3 runs to 17 residues. In germline, CDR1 is SGHVS, CDR2 FNYEAQ. Germline trimming cut 1 base from V and 1 base from J; bases unmatched to any gene: 9.

In nucleotides, the CDR3 is TGTGCCAGCAGCTTGGGAGGGAAGATAGAAAAACTGTTTTTT. Translation: CASSLGGKIEKLFF. V gene TRBV5-6 combines with J gene TRBJ1-4, with unresolved D. With 0 bases removed from V and 8 bases from J, the gap between germline ends came to 11 bases. Germline loops: CDR1 SGHDT, CDR2 YYEEEE. The CDR3 length is 14 residues.

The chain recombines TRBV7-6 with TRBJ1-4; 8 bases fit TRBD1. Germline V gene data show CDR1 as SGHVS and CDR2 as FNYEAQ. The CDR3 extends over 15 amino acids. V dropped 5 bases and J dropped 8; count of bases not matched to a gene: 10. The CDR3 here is CASSPRTGIAEKLFF. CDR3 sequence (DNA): TGTGCCAGCAGCCCACGGACAGGGATCGCCGAAAAACTGTTTTTT. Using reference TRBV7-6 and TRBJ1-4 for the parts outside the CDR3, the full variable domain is GAGVSQSPRYKVTKRGQDVALRCDPISGHVSLYWYRQALGQGPEFLTYFNYEAQQDKSGLPNDRFSAERPEGSISTLTIQRTEQRDSAMYRCASSPRTGIAEKLFFGSGTQLSVL.

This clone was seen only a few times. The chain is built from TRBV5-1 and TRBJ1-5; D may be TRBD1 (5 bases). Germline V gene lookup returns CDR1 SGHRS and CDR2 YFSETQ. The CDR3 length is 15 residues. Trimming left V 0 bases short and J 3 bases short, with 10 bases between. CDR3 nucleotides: TGCGCCAGCAGCTTGGGGGGGGGATACAATCAGCCCCAGCATTTT. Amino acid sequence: CASSLGGGYNQPQHF.

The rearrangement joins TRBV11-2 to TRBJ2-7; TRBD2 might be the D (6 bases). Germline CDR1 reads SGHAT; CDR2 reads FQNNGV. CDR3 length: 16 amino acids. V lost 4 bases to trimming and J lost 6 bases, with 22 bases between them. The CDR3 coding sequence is TGTGCCAGCAGCTCCGGGGACGGGGGACCTTTGGGCGAGCAGTACTTC. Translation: CASSSGDGGPLGEQYF.

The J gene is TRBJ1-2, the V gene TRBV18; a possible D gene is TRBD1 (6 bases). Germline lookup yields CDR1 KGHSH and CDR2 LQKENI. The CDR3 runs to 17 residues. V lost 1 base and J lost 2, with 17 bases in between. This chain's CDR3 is CASSPRGGPSLNYGYTF. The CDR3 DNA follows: TGTGCCAGCTCACCACGGGGGGGGCCCTCTTTAAACTATGGCTACACCTTC.

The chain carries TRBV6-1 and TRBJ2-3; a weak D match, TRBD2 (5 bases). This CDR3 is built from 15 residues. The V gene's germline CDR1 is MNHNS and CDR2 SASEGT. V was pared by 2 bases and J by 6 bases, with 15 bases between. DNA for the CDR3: TGTGCCAGCAGTGAATTCGGACCTCGAGGGGATACGCAGTATTTT. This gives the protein CASSEFGPRGDTQYF.

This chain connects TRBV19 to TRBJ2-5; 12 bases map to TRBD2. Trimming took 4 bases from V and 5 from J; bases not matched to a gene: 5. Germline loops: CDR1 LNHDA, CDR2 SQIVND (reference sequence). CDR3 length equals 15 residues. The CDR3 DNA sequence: TGTGCCAGTAGTACTAGCGGGGGGGCCCGGGAGACCCAGTACTTC. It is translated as CASSTSGGARETQYF.

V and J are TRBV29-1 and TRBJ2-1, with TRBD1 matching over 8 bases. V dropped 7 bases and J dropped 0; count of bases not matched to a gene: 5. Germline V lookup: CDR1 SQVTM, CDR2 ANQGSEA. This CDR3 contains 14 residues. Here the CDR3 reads CSGGQGNSYNEQFF. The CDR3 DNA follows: TGCAGCGGTGGACAGGGAAACTCCTACAATGAGCAGTTCTTC.

CDR3 in DNA: TGTGCCAGTAGTTCAGGGTCCGGCTACACCTTC. Its translation: CASSSGSGYTF. The V gene is TRBV19, the J gene TRBJ1-2, with D perhaps TRBD1 (5 bases). The V end was cut by 5 bases, the J end by 8 bases, with 9 bases between. This CDR3 has 11 amino acids. Germline loops: CDR1 LNHDA, CDR2 SQIVND (reference sequence).

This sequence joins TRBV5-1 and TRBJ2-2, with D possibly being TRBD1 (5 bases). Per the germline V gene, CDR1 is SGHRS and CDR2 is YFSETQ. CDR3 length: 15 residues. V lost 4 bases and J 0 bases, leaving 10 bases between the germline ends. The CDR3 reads CASSLRVANTGELFF. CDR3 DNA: TGCGCCAGCAGCCTCAGGGTAGCGAACACCGGGGAGCTGTTTTTT.

The CDR3 here is CASSIDRTYEQYF. CDR3 nucleotides: TGTGCCAGTAGTATTGACAGGACCTACGAGCAGTACTTC. This sequence joins TRBV19 and TRBJ2-7; D possibly corresponds to TRBD1 (6 bases). This CDR3 spans 13 amino acids. V lost 3 bases and J 2 bases, leaving 8 bases between the germline ends. Germline V CDR1 and CDR2: LNHDA, SQIVND (reference sequence).

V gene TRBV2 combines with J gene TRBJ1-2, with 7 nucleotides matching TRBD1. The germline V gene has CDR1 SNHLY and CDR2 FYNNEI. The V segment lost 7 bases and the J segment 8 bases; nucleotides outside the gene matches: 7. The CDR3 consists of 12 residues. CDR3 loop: CASNRQGWGYTF. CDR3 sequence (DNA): TGTGCCAGCAACCGACAGGGATGGGGCTACACCTTC.

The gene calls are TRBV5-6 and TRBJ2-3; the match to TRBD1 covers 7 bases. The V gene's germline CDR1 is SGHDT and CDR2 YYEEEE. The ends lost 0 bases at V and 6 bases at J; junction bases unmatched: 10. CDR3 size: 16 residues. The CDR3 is CASSLGTGLAGDTQYF. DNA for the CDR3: TGTGCCAGCAGCTTGGGGACAGGATTAGCAGGGGATACGCAGTATTTT.

The CDR3 reads CASSSPGLQETQYF. The CDR3, as DNA: TGTGCCAGCAGCTCCCCGGGACTACAAGAGACCCAGTACTTC. V is TRBV7-9 and J is TRBJ2-5; 7 nucleotides agree with TRBD2. Germline CDR1 SEHNR, CDR2 FQNEAQ (reference sequence). V shed 4 bases, J shed 2 bases, and the junction held 4 bases outside the gene matches. The CDR3 consists of 14 residues.

DNA of the CDR3: TGCGCCAGCAGTCTAGACAGGGGGCACGAAAAACTGTTTTTT. This codes for CASSLDRGHEKLFF. This chain connects TRBV4-1 to TRBJ1-4, with 10 bases that match TRBD1. The CDR3 covers 14 residues. J was trimmed by 8 bases and V by 6 bases; bases with no gene match: 6. Germline V gene data show CDR1 as MGHRA and CDR2 as YSYEKL.

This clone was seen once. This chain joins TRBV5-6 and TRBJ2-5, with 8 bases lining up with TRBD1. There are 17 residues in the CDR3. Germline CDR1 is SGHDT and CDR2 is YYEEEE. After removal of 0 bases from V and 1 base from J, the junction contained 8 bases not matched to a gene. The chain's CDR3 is CASSLVRTGSFQETQYF. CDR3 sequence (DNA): TGTGCCAGCAGCTTGGTTCGGACAGGGTCGTTCCAAGAGACCCAGTACTTC.

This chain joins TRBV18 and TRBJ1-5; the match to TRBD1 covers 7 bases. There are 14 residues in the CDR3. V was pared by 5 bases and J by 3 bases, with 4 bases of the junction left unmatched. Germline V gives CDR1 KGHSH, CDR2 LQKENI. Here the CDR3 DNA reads TGTGCCAGCTCATTGACAGGGTCCAATCAGCCCCAGCATTTT. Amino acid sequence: CASSLTGSNQPQHF.

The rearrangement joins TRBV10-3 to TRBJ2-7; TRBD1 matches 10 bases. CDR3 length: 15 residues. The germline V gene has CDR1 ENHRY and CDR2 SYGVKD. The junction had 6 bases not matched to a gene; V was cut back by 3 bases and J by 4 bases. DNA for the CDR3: TGTGCCATCAGTGAAGCCGGGACAGGGGCGTACGAGCAGTACTTC. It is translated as CAISEAGTGAYEQYF.

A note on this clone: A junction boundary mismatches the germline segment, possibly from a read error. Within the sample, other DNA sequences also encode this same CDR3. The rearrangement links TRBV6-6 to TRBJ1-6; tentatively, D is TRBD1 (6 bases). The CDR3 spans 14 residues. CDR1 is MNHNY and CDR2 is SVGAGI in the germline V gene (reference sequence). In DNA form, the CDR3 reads TGTGCCATTCAAACCGGACAGCTAAATTCCCCCCTCCACTTT. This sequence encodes CAIQTGQLNSPLHF.

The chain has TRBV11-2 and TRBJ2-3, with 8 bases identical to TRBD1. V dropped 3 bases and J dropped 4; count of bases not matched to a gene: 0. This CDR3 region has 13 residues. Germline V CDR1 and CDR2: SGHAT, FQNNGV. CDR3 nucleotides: TGTGCCAGCAGCTTGGACAGGGCAGATACGCAGTATTTT. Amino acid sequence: CASSLDRADTQYF.

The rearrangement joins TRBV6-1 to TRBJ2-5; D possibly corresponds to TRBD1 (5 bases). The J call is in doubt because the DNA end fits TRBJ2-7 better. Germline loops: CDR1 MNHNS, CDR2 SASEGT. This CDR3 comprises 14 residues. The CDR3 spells CASKVGQPTYEQYF. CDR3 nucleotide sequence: TGTGCCAGCAAAGTAGGACAACCGACCTACGAGCAGTACTTC.

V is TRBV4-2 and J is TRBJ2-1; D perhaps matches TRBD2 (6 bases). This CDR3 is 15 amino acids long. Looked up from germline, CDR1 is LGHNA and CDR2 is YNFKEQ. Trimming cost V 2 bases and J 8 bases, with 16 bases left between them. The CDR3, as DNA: TGTGCCAGCAGCCAACCCGAGCGACTAGGCGATGAGCAGTTCTTC. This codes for CASSQPERLGDEQFF.

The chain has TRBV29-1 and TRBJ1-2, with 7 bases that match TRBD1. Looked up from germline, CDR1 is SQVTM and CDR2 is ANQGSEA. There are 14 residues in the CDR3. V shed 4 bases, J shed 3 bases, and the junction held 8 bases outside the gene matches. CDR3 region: CSVGNIGQDYGYTF. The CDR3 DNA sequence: TGCAGCGTTGGCAATATCGGACAGGACTATGGCTACACCTTC.

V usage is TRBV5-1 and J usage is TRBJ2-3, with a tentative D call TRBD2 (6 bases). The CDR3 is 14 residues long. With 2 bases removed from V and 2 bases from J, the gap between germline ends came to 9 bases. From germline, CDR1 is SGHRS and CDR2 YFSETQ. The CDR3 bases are TGCGCCAGCAGCTTTAGGAGGGTCACAGATACGCAGTATTTT. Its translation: CASSFRRVTDTQYF.